This T cell receptor (beta chain) is drawn from a study of T cell responses to AZD1222 COVID-19 vaccine. Findings of the study overall: The donors showed a predominance of white British ancestry and of females, with possible underestimation of clonal diversity.

Clones were read by immunoSEQ multiplex PCR, and TCRdb kept only the in-frame ones, dropping some. The table has 150,000 to 160,000 clones, roughly 90% seen once; the top ten hold approximately 19%. Regarding this clone: Its antigen is unidentified.

V was trimmed by 3 bases and J by 2 bases, leaving 13 bases between them. This CDR3 has 15 residues. Germline assignment: CDR1 MDHEN and CDR2 SYDVKM. The chain carries TRBV28 and TRBJ1-2; D is undetermined. The input for sequencing was peripheral blood, taken on day 0 of AZD1222 vaccination. The sequence was obtained from an adult in good health. The CDR3 loop reads CASSFGTAGNYGYTF. DNA of the CDR3: TGTGCCAGCAGTTTTGGAACGGCGGGAAACTATGGCTACACCTTC.